The subject of this entry is one T cell receptor beta chain. Compared with germline, one end of the junction differs, possibly owing to a read error. Three rounds of nested PCR, following a modified ARM-PCR protocol, produced the TCRbeta library. In TCRdb, the multiplex PCR reads were re-called with MiXCR into one record per CDR3 protein. The table has around 140,000 distinct CDR3 sequences, roughly 66% seen once. This CDR3 spans 12 amino acids. CDR1 is MDHEN and CDR2 is SYDVKM in the germline V gene. The data are from a study of tumor and adjacent non-tumor tissue in lung cancer. Across the whole study: The patients, around 10 men and 5 women, were roughly 30 to 80 with stage I to III disease.

No cell sorting was done before RNA was extracted from the tissue. The chain joins TRBV28 to TRBJ1-5; no clear D. The sample comprised lung tumor tissue. The sequence was obtained from a man between 60 and 70 years old with small cell lung cancer. The CDR3 coding sequence is TGTACCAGCAGTCCCCTGGCGGGGCCCCAGCATTTT. Protein product: CTSSPLAGPQHF.